Listed here are 10 T cell receptor beta chains from one sample, sequenced in a study of blood T cell repertoires in COVID-19. Sequencing used immunoSEQ multiplex PCR; TCRdb keeps in-frame clones, though not all of them. The sample has 150,000 or so clones, roughly four fifths seen once. The sequencing input was peripheral blood. The receptors were sampled from a human donor in a cohort sampled during active COVID-19.

This clone was seen a handful of times. The rearrangement uses TRBV5-1 and TRBJ2-1; tentatively, D is TRBD1 (6 bases). The germline gives CDR1 SGHRS, CDR2 YFSETQ. V lost 2 bases to trimming and J lost 3 bases, with 12 bases between them. The CDR3 totals 15 residues. The CDR3, as DNA: TGCGCCAGCAGCTTCTCCGCAGGGGTCTACAATGAGCAGTTCTTC. Protein sequence: CASSFSAGVYNEQFF.

This clone was detected once. The chain combines TRBV6-1 with TRBJ1-5; D is ambiguous. V gave up 0 bases and J gave up 2 bases, with 11 bases separating them. The germline V gene encodes CDR1 MNHNS and CDR2 SASEGT. This CDR3 comprises 16 residues. The CDR3 protein is CASSEARVGGNQPQHF. The CDR3, as DNA: TGTGCCAGCAGTGAAGCGCGGGTTGGTGGCAATCAGCCCCAGCATTTT.

The chain is built from TRBV7-9 and TRBJ2-7, with D possibly matching TRBD1 (5 bases). Germline CDR1 SEHNR, CDR2 FQNEAQ (reference sequence). Trimming left V 2 bases short and J 6 bases short, with 14 bases between. This CDR3 region has 14 residues. CDR3 nucleotide sequence: TGTGCCAGCAGCTTATCGAGACAGCCCTTCGAGCAGTACTTC. Protein product: CASSLSRQPFEQYF.

The chain links TRBV2 to TRBJ1-5; D perhaps matches TRBD1 (5 bases). Trimming removed 7 bases at V and 0 bases at J, with 7 bases between. From germline, CDR1 is SNHLY and CDR2 FYNNEI. This CDR3 is 13 amino acids long. The chain's CDR3 is CASTGISNQPQHF. CDR3 nucleotides: TGTGCCAGCACAGGGATTAGCAATCAGCCCCAGCATTTT.

Remarks on this clone: One junction end disagrees with the germline gene, perhaps due to a read error. The chain has TRBV11-3 and TRBJ1-1; maybe TRBD1 (6 bases). The CDR3 is made up of 16 amino acids. CDR1 and CDR2 (germline): SGHNT, YENEEA. The CDR3 sequence is CASSFSGTGMNTEAFF. As DNA, the CDR3 is TGTGCTAGCAGCTTCTCCGGAACAGGGATGAACACTGAAGCTTTCTTT.

The chain carries TRBV6-2 or TRBV6-3 and TRBJ2-5; 12 bases line up with TRBD2. The CDR3 runs to 17 residues. Germline V gene sequence: CDR1 MNHEY, CDR2 SVGEGT. The V gene end was trimmed by 4 bases and the J gene end by 4 bases; junction bases not matched to a gene: 10. As DNA, the CDR3 is TGTGCCAGCAGTTTAGGGCTAGCGGGAGGGGGCCGAGAGACCCAGTACTTC. Amino acid sequence: CASSLGLAGGGRETQYF.

The rearrangement uses TRBV28 and TRBJ1-5, with TRBD1 identical over 9 bases. In germline, CDR1 is MDHEN, CDR2 SYDVKM. This CDR3 is built from 18 residues. The CDR3, as DNA: TGTGCGTCCAGGTCGGGACAGGGCCAGCTTAGGGGCAATCAGCCCCAGCATTTT. Translating it yields CASRSGQGQLRGNQPQHF.

The rearrangement uses TRBV5-1 and TRBJ2-2; 15 positions agree with TRBD2. The germline CDR1 and CDR2 sequences are SGHRS and YFSETQ. V lost 4 bases, J lost 9 bases, and 7 bases stayed unmatched. The CDR3 extends over 16 amino acids. The CDR3: CASSLGLAGGHRELFF. The CDR3 coding sequence is TGCGCCAGCAGCCTAGGACTAGCGGGAGGGCACCGGGAGCTGTTTTTT.

The rearrangement uses TRBV5-1 and TRBJ1-5; D perhaps matches TRBD1 (5 bases). Germline CDR1 is SGHRS and CDR2 is YFSETQ. V shed 4 bases and J shed 4 bases, with 15 bases lying between them. The CDR3 has 15 residues. CDR3 protein: CASSPGFQGNQPQHF. For the CDR3, the DNA is TGCGCCAGCAGCCCCGGGTTTCAGGGAAATCAGCCCCAGCATTTT.

DNA for the CDR3: TGTGCCAGCAGTTACGTAAGGGGGACGCTTGTCTACGAGCAGTACTTC. Translating gives CASSYVRGTLVYEQYF. V is TRBV6-5 and J is TRBJ2-7; weak D call: TRBD1 (6 bases). Looked up from germline, CDR1 is MNHEY and CDR2 is SVGAGI. Deletions cut 2 bases from V and 3 bases from J, with 17 bases between. The CDR3 is made up of 16 amino acids.